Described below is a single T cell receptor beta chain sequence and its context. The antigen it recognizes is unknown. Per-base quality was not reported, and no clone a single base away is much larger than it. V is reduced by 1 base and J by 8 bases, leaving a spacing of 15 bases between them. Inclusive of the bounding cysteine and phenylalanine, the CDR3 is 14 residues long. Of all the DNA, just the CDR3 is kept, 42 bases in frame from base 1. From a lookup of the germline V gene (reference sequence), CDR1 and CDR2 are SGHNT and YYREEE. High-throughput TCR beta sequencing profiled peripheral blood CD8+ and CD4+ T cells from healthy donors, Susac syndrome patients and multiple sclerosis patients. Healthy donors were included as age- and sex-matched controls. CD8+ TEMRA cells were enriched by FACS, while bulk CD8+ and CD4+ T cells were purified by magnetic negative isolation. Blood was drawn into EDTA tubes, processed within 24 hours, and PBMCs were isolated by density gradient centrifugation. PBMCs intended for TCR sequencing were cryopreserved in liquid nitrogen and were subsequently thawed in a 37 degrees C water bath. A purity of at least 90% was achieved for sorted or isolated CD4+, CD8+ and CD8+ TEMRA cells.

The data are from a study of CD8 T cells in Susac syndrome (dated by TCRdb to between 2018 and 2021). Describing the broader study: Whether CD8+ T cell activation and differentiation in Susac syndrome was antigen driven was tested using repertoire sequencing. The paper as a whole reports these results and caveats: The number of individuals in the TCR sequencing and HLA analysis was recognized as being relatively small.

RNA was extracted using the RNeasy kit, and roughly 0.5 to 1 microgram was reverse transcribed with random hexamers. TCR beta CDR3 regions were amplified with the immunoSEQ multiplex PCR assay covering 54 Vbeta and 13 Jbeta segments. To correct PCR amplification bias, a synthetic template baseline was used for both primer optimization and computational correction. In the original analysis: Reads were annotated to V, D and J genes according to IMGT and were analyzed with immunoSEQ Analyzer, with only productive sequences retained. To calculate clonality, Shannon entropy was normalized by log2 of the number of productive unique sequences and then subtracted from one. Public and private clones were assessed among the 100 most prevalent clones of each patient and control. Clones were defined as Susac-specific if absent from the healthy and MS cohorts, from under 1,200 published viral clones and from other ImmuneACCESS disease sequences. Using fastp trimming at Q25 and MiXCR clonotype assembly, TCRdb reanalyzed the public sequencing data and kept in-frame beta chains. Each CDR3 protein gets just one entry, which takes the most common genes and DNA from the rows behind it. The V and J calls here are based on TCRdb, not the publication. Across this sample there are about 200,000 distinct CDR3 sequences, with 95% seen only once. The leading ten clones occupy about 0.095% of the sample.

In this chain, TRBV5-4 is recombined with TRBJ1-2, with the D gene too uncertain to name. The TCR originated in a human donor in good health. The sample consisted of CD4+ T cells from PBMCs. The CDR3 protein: CASSLKDFGGGYTF. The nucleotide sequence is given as TGTGCCAGCAGCTTGAAGGACTTCGGTGGAGGCTACACCTTC.